This T cell receptor beta chain was recorded in a study of blood T cell repertoires in COVID-19. The overall study: T cells, B-cell-depleted T cells, or PBMCs supplied cDNA or gDNA.

This CDR3 has 15 amino acids. The ends were cut back, 6 bases at V and 10 bases at J, with 22 bases in the middle. Germline CDR1 is MNHNY and CDR2 is SVGAGI (reference sequence). Across 20 to 25 US areas, participants ranged in age from 18 to 89 years. Participants' reported clinical history set cohort assignment. Per the original methods: It was from reference gene primer amplification that nucleated cell counts were estimated. Here immunoSEQ multiplex PCR was the method, and the copy in TCRdb shows in-frame clones only, minus some. The V and J calls and clone size are taken from that table; D and trimming were inferred from the DNA. The repertoire holds approximately 240,000 clones, with roughly nine tenths as singletons.

The sequence came from a woman in her twenties or thirties with acute COVID-19. Sequencing used PBMCs or T cells enriched from blood (not recorded which). The rearrangement links TRBV6-6 to TRBJ2-1; perhaps TRBD2 as D (7 bases). CDR3 DNA: TGTGCCAGCAGCCTACCCGACACAGGGACTACCGAGCAGTTCTTC. Translating it yields CASSLPDTGTTEQFF.